The table lists the clone carrying this T cell receptor (beta chain) with many counts. The entry originates in a study of early T cells in non-severe SARS-CoV-2 infection. Study information: Sequencing was performed on bulk RNA from unsorted whole blood, leaving chains unpaired.

CDR1 is MDHEN and CDR2 is SYDVKM in the germline V gene. The CDR3 totals 16 residues. With 5 bases clipped from V and 0 bases from J, the junction kept 10 bases outside the gene matches. TCRdb re-called the 5' RACE reads through MiXCR, storing one row per CDR3 protein. The data contain tens of thousands of distinct CDR3 sequences, 9.5% to 13% of them singletons. The receptor comes from an adult who was a healthcare worker with PCR-confirmed SARS-CoV-2 infection or an uninfected control (not recorded which). The rearrangement uses TRBV28 and TRBJ2-7; TRBD1 matches at 7 bases. The sample was whole blood. The CDR3 here is CASSAEGAASSYEQYF. The CDR3 bases are TGTGCCAGCAGTGCCGAGGGGGCGGCCAGCTCCTACGAGCAGTACTTC.